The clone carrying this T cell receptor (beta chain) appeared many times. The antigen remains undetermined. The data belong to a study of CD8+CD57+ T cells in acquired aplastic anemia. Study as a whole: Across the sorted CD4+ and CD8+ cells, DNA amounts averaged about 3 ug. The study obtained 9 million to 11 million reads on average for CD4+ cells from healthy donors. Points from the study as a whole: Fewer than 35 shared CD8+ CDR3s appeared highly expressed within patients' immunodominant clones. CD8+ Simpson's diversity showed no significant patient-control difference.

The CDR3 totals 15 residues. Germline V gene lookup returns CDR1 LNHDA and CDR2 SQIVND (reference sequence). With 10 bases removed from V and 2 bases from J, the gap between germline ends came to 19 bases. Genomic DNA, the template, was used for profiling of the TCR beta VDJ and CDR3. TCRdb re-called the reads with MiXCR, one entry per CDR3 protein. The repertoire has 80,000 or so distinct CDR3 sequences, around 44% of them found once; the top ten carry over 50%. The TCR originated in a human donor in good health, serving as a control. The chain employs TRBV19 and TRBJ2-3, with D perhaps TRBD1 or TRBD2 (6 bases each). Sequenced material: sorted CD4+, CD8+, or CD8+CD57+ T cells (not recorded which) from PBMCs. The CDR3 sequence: CATQVGGTYTDTQYF. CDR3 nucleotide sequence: TGTGCCACTCAAGTCGGGGGCACGTACACAGATACGCAGTATTTT. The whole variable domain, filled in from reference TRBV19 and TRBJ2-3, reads DGGITQSPKYLFRKEGQNVTLSCEQNLNHDAMYWYRQDPGQGLRLIYYSQIVNDFQKGDIAEGYSVSREKKESFPLTVTSAQKNPTAFYLCATQVGGTYTDTQYFGPGTRLTVL.